This is a list of T cell receptor beta chains from one sample in a study of blood T cell repertoires in COVID-19. Data came from immunoSEQ multiplex PCR; TCRdb stores just in-frame clones and leaves some out. The sample lists about 150,000 clones; 84% were seen once. The sequenced sample consisted of peripheral blood. The receptors stem from a woman between 45 and 65 years old with acute or convalescent COVID-19. CDR3s include the opening cysteine and the closing phenylalanine or tryptophan. A D gene is named only where the DNA matches it firmly. The listing skips clone size in some rows; elsewhere it reads once, few, many or a size class.

TRBJ2-2 NA TRBV7-9 TRBD1 CASSPGQGDTGELFF TGTGCCAGCAGCCCAGGACAGGGGGATACCGGGGAGCTGTTTTTT
TRBJ2-1 NA TRBV4-3 TRBD2 CASSPISGGELDEQFF TGCGCCAGCAGCCCGATTAGCGGGGGGGAATTGGATGAGCAGTTCTTC
TRBJ2-3 NA TRBV29-1 NA CSVHTGTDTQYF TGCAGCGTGCATACAGGGACAGATACGCAGTATTTT
TRBJ2-3 few TRBV2 TRBD2 CAGKRERDTDTQYF TGTGCCGGAAAGCGGGAGAGGGACACAGATACGCAGTATTTT
TRBJ1-6 NA TRBV5-5 TRBD1 CASSSYTGGSGSPLHF TGTGCCAGCAGCTCGTACACAGGGGGCTCTGGATCACCCCTCCACTTT
TRBJ2-7 NA TRBV6-2/TRBV6-3 NA CASGPTDSSYEQYF TGTGCCAGCGGCCCCACGGACAGTTCCTACGAGCAGTACTTC
TRBJ2-1 NA TRBV24-1 TRBD2 CATSDPLAGGNNEQFF TGTGCCACCAGTGATCCACTAGCGGGAGGCAACAATGAGCAGTTCTTC
TRBJ2-7 NA TRBV11-3 TRBD2 CAQEIGLAGYEQYF TGTGCCCAAGAGATCGGACTAGCGGGATACGAGCAGTACTTC
TRBJ2-1 NA TRBV28 TRBD1 CASSNPQGAYNEQFF TGTGCCAGCAGCAACCCACAGGGGGCCTACAATGAGCAGTTCTTC
TRBJ1-4 NA TRBV6-1 NA CASSEDRGGKLFF TGTGCCAGCAGTGAAGACCGGGGTGGAAAACTGTTTTTT
TRBJ2-2 NA TRBV5-1 TRBD1 CASSEDRGTGELFF TGCGCCAGCAGCGAGGACAGGGGGACCGGGGAGCTGTTTTTT
TRBJ2-5 NA TRBV3-1/TRBV3-2 TRBD1 CASSDRDLETQYF TGTGCCAGCAGCGACAGGGATTTAGAGACCCAGTACTTC
TRBJ2-3 NA TRBV4-1 TRBD2 CASSSRLADSTDTQYF TGCGCCAGCAGCTCCCGACTAGCGGATAGCACAGATACGCAGTATTTT
TRBJ2-7 NA TRBV13 NA CASSARLGGSYEQYF TGTGCCAGCAGCGCCAGACTAGGCGGCTCCTACGAGCAGTACTTC
TRBJ2-5 NA TRBV5-4 NA CASSLAEETQYF TGTGCCAGCAGCTTAGCGGAAGAGACCCAGTACTTC
TRBJ2-7 few TRBV4-2 TRBD1 CASSQGDSMYEQYF TGTGCCAGCAGCCAAGGGGACAGCATGTACGAGCAGTACTTC
TRBJ1-6 once TRBV30 NA CAWSIGGQRTPLHF TGTGCCTGGAGCATCGGCGGACAACGAACACCCCTCCACTTT
TRBJ2-4 NA TRBV29-1 TRBD2 CSVEDPGGRNIQYF TGCAGCGTTGAAGATCCGGGGGGGAGAAACATTCAGTACTTC
TRBJ1-4 NA TRBV2 TRBD1 CASSRTGGEKLFF TGTGCCAGCAGTAGGACAGGGGGTGAAAAACTGTTTTTT
TRBJ1-6 NA TRBV2 TRBD1 CASSEGRQGNSPLHF TGTGCCAGCAGTGAAGGGAGACAGGGGAACTCACCCCTCCACTTT
TRBJ1-6 once TRBV7-2 NA CASSPGAGHNSPLHF TGTGCCAGCAGCCCTGGTGCTGGCCATAATTCACCCCTCCACTTT
TRBJ2-7 NA TRBV5-1 TRBD1 CASSPGTGGSSYEQYF TGCGCCAGCAGTCCGGGAACAGGGGGATCGTCCTACGAGCAGTACTTC
TRBJ2-7 NA TRBV10-3 NA CAISAGTFSYEQYF TGTGCCATCAGTGCCGGGACTTTCTCCTACGAGCAGTACTTC
TRBJ1-1 NA TRBV6-5 NA CASSYVGGEYAEAFF TGTGCCAGCAGTTACGTTGGGGGGGAGTATGCTGAAGCTTTCTTT
TRBJ2-3 NA TRBV11-2 NA CASSTFGVADTQYF TGTGCCAGCAGCACCTTCGGGGTGGCAGATACGCAGTATTTT
TRBJ2-1 NA TRBV27 TRBD2 CASSWAGSGSKEQFF TGTGCCAGCAGTTGGGCGGGTAGCGGGAGCAAGGAGCAGTTCTTC
TRBJ1-6 few TRBV9 NA CASSVASGSALGSPLHF TGTGCCAGCAGCGTAGCCTCAGGGTCGGCCTTAGGTTCACCCCTCCACTTT
TRBJ1-5 NA TRBV5-6 NA CASSLGPPSGYSNQPQHF TGTGCCAGCAGCTTGGGGCCCCCGTCAGGGTATAGCAATCAGCCCCAGCATTTT
TRBJ2-3 few TRBV7-7 TRBD2 CASSLGISREADTQYF TGTGCCAGCAGCTTAGGAATATCGCGGGAGGCAGATACGCAGTATTTT
TRBJ1-1 NA TRBV2 NA CASSPQPNTEAFF TGTGCCAGCAGTCCACAGCCGAACACTGAAGCTTTCTTT
TRBJ1-4 NA TRBV4-2 TRBD1 CASSQGQGNEKLFF TGTGCCAGCAGCCAAGGACAGGGAAATGAAAAACTGTTTTTT
TRBJ2-3 few TRBV4-3 TRBD2 CASSQALGLAGGADTQYF TGCGCCAGCAGCCAAGCTCTTGGACTAGCGGGGGGGGCCGATACGCAGTATTTT
TRBJ2-5 NA TRBV7-9 TRBD2 CASSFTGGLPQETQYF TGTGCCAGCAGCTTTACGGGGGGGCTTCCTCAAGAGACCCAGTACTTC
TRBJ2-2 NA TRBV27 NA CASSSRGFGNTGELFF TGTGCCAGCAGTTCTAGGGGTTTTGGTAACACCGGGGAGCTGTTTTTT
TRBJ2-1 NA TRBV5-1 NA CASSLVGQNNEQFF TGCGCCAGCAGCTTGGTTGGACAGAACAATGAGCAGTTCTTC
TRBJ2-7 NA TRBV24-1 NA CATSDSNGMYEAEQYF TGTGCCACCAGTGACTCGAACGGGATGTACGAAGCCGAGCAGTACTTC
TRBJ2-3 NA TRBV12-5 NA CASSSEAGTTDTQYF TGTGCTAGTAGTTCTGAAGCGGGCACCACAGATACGCAGTATTTT
TRBJ2-3 NA TRBV7-8 NA CASSLAGTYSTDTQYF TGTGCCAGCAGCTTAGCGGGCACGTACAGCACAGATACGCAGTATTTT
TRBJ1-4 NA TRBV5-1 TRBD1 CASSLSPTGANYEKLFF TGCGCCAGCAGCTTGTCTCCCACAGGGGCGAATTATGAAAAACTGTTTTTT
TRBJ2-7 few TRBV9 TRBD2 CASSKTGTSYEQYF TGTGCCAGCAGCAAAACGGGGACTAGCTACGAGCAGTACTTC
TRBJ1-5 NA TRBV7-2 NA CASSLDRALGQPQHF TGTGCCAGCAGCTTAGACAGGGCCCTAGGACAGCCCCAGCATTTT
TRBJ1-1 NA TRBV5-1 NA CARRRNTGKLISNTEAFF TGCGCCAGGAGACGGAACACAGGGAAACTTATATCGAACACTGAAGCTTTCTTT
TRBJ2-3 NA TRBV4-3 TRBD2 CASSQDPAGGTDTQYF TGCGCCAGCAGCCAAGATCCGGCGGGGGGCACAGATACGCAGTATTTT
TRBJ1-1 NA TRBV7-9 TRBD1 CASSLSGRGLTEAFF TGTGCCAGCAGCTTGTCCGGCAGGGGGCTTACTGAAGCTTTCTTT
TRBJ2-7 NA TRBV7-6 TRBD1 CASSLVRDRGKEYEQYF TGTGCCAGCAGCCTGGTGAGGGACAGGGGGAAAGAGTACGAGCAGTACTTC
TRBJ2-3 NA TRBV7-2 NA CASSLVSDRRPTDTQYF TGTGCCAGCAGCTTAGTTTCCGACAGGCGTCCCACAGATACGCAGTATTTT
TRBJ2-5 NA TRBV4-2 TRBD1 CASSQEGTGGETQYF TGTGCCAGCAGCCAAGAAGGGACAGGGGGTGAGACCCAGTACTTC
TRBJ1-2 NA TRBV24-1 NA CATSDPSNYGYTF TGTGCCACCAGTGATCCCTCGAACTATGGCTACACCTTC